These 10 T cell receptor beta chains were all obtained from the same sample, sequenced in a study of technical replicates of blood from a handful of donors. TCRdb's table, derived via immunoSEQ multiplex PCR, lists solely in-frame clones and lacks some. The table has about 74,000 clones, roughly 90% seen once; the top ten hold roughly 0.41%. Specimen: T cells isolated from PBMCs. The source is a human donor in good health.

The chain is built from TRBV5-4 and TRBJ2-1, with 10 bases aligning to TRBD2. The germline V gene has CDR1 SGHNT and CDR2 YYREEE (reference sequence). This CDR3 is 17 amino acids long. The ends lost 4 bases at V and 5 bases at J; junction bases unmatched: 12. The CDR3: CASSGRTTSGNNNEQFF. DNA of the CDR3: TGTGCCAGCAGCGGCCGCACTACTAGCGGGAATAACAATGAGCAGTTCTTC.

V and J are TRBV12-5 and TRBJ2-7; TRBD1 matches at 8 bases. CDR1 is LGHNT and CDR2 is FRNRAP in the germline V gene. V was pared by 6 bases and J by 9 bases, with 13 bases of the junction left unmatched. The CDR3 consists of 14 residues. The chain's CDR3 is CASGHRTGKGGQYF. The CDR3 DNA reads as TGTGCTAGTGGCCATAGGACAGGGAAGGGAGGGCAGTACTTC.

The rearrangement uses TRBV19 and TRBJ1-4, with 7 positions matching TRBD1. With 6 bases clipped from V and 3 bases from J, the junction kept 4 bases outside the gene matches. The CDR3 has 14 residues. Germline values: CDR1 LNHDA, CDR2 SQIVND (reference sequence). CDR3 coding DNA: TGTGCCAGTAGGACGACAGGGTCTAATGAAAAACTGTTTTTT. It specifies CASRTTGSNEKLFF.

V usage is TRBV6-6 and J usage is TRBJ2-2; TRBD1 matches at 10 bases. The junction had 0 bases not matched to a gene; V was cut back by 5 bases and J by 6 bases. CDR3 length equals 13 residues. CDR1 and CDR2 from the germline V gene are MNHNY and SVGAGI (reference sequence). The CDR3 reads CASSGTGAGELFF. The CDR3 DNA is TGTGCCAGCAGTGGGACAGGGGCCGGGGAGCTGTTTTTT.

The chain recombines TRBV5-4 with TRBJ1-2; maybe TRBD1 (5 bases). The CDR3 is 14 amino acids. CDR1 is SGHNT, CDR2 YYREEE, per germline (reference sequence). V was pared by 4 bases and J by 6 bases, with 16 bases between. The DNA of the CDR3 is TGTGCCAGCAGCCTCCAAGCAGGGTTGAATGGCTACACCTTC. Protein product: CASSLQAGLNGYTF.

This sequence joins TRBV19 and TRBJ2-7; 7 bases line up with TRBD2. The CDR3 has 15 amino acids. V dropped 5 bases and J dropped 4; count of bases not matched to a gene: 11. Germline V lookup: CDR1 LNHDA, CDR2 SQIVND (reference sequence). The chain's CDR3 is CASSVIAGSRYEQYF. Here the CDR3 DNA reads TGTGCCAGTAGTGTAATAGCGGGCTCTCGATACGAGCAGTACTTC.

The table lists this clone with a count of one. The V and J genes are TRBV18 and TRBJ1-2; no definite D call. Trimming shortened V by 3 bases and J by 0 bases, and 5 bases separated the two germline ends. The CDR3 is made up of 13 amino acids. CDR1 is KGHSH, CDR2 LQKENI, per germline. The CDR3 DNA reads TGTGCCAGCTCACCGAGGACTAACTATGGCTACACCTTC. Its translation is CASSPRTNYGYTF.

The gene calls are TRBV14 and TRBJ2-7; 9 positions match TRBD2. CDR1 and CDR2 (germline): SGHDN, FVKESK. This CDR3 contains 15 residues. The V segment lost 4 bases and the J segment 4 bases; nucleotides outside the gene matches: 8. The CDR3 coding sequence is TGTGCCAGCAGCCGGAAACTAGCGGGTCGATACGAGCAGTACTTC. Residues: CASSRKLAGRYEQYF.

The rearrangement links TRBV10-2 to TRBJ1-5, with D maybe TRBD1 (5 bases). Germline lookup yields CDR1 WSHSY and CDR2 SAAADI. The germline V and J ends were trimmed by 6 bases and 3 bases, with 6 bases remaining between them. This CDR3 comprises 12 residues. Here the CDR3 reads CASRDINQPQHF. The CDR3 DNA is TGCGCCAGCAGGGACATCAATCAGCCCCAGCATTTT.

The chain couples TRBV2 to TRBJ2-3; 7 nucleotides agree with TRBD1. In germline, CDR1 is SNHLY, CDR2 FYNNEI. The CDR3 extends over 16 amino acids. V trimming: 4 bases; J trimming: 0 bases; junction bases outside the gene matches: 7. As DNA, the CDR3 is TGTGCCAGCAGTGGCTGGGGACAGCCAAGCACAGATACGCAGTATTTT. The encoded protein is CASSGWGQPSTDTQYF.